What follows describes a single TCR beta chain. Its matching antigen is unknown. The CDR3 runs 18 residues. This entry comes from a study of T cells in localized non-small cell lung cancer. Points from the study as a whole: It remains possible that heterogeneity exists, since only one tumor region was sequenced. Within adjacent lung there appeared a median approximately 58 of the top 100 tumor clones.

Produced via immunoSEQ multiplex PCR; TCRdb's table is partial and in-frame only. The table has fewer than 15,000 clones, about 86% seen once. The source material was peripheral blood, sampled before any cancer treatment. This receptor was identified in an older male donor with stage III lung adenocarcinoma. The gene calls are TRBV21-1 and TRBJ2-1; TRBD2 is the table's D call, not checked against the DNA. TRBV21-1 counts as a pseudogene. The CDR3 protein is CASSPRIAGDYSFDEQFF. CDR3 DNA sequence: TGTGCCAGCAGCCCCCGGATCGCGGGGGACTATAGCTTCGATGAGCAGTTCTTC.